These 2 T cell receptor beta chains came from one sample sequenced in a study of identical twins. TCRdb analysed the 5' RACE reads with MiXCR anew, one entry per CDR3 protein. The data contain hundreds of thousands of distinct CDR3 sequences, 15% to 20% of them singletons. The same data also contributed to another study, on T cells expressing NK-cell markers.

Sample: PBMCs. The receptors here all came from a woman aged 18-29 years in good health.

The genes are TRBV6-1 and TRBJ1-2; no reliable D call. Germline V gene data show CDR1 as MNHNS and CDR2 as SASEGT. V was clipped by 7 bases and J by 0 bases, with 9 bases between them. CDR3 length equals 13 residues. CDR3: CASKLLSNYGYTF. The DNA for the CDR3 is TGTGCCAGCAAGCTTCTATCTAACTATGGCTACACCTTC.

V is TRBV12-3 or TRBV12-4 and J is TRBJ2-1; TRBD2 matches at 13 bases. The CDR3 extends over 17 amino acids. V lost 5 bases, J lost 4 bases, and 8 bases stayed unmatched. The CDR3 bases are TGTGCCAGCAGTCCTCAACTAGCGGGAGGGAGTTACAATGAGCAGTTCTTC. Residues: CASSPQLAGGSYNEQFF.